This TCR beta chain was sequenced in a study of blood T cells in healthy people across ages. Combining a sample-barcoded 5' primer with a J-beta primer mix, a second PCR ran for about 7 to 12 cycles. One entry per CDR3 protein results from TCRdb running MiXCR on the 5' RACE reads. Of 550,000 to 600,000 distinct CDR3 sequences listed, 27% were seen once; the top ten hold about a fifth. This clonotype turned up a few times. One end of the junction is discordant with germline, which a read error may explain. The germline V gene encodes CDR1 MNHEY and CDR2 SVGEGT. The CDR3 contains 12 residues. This TCR derives from a woman in her 70s in good health. The V call is TRBV6-2 or TRBV6-3, the J call TRBJ2-1; no reliable D call. The sequencing input was blood. CDR3 DNA sequence: TGTGCCAGCCTTGGGCAGAACTCATACCATCTCTTC. It is translated as CASLGQNSYHLF.